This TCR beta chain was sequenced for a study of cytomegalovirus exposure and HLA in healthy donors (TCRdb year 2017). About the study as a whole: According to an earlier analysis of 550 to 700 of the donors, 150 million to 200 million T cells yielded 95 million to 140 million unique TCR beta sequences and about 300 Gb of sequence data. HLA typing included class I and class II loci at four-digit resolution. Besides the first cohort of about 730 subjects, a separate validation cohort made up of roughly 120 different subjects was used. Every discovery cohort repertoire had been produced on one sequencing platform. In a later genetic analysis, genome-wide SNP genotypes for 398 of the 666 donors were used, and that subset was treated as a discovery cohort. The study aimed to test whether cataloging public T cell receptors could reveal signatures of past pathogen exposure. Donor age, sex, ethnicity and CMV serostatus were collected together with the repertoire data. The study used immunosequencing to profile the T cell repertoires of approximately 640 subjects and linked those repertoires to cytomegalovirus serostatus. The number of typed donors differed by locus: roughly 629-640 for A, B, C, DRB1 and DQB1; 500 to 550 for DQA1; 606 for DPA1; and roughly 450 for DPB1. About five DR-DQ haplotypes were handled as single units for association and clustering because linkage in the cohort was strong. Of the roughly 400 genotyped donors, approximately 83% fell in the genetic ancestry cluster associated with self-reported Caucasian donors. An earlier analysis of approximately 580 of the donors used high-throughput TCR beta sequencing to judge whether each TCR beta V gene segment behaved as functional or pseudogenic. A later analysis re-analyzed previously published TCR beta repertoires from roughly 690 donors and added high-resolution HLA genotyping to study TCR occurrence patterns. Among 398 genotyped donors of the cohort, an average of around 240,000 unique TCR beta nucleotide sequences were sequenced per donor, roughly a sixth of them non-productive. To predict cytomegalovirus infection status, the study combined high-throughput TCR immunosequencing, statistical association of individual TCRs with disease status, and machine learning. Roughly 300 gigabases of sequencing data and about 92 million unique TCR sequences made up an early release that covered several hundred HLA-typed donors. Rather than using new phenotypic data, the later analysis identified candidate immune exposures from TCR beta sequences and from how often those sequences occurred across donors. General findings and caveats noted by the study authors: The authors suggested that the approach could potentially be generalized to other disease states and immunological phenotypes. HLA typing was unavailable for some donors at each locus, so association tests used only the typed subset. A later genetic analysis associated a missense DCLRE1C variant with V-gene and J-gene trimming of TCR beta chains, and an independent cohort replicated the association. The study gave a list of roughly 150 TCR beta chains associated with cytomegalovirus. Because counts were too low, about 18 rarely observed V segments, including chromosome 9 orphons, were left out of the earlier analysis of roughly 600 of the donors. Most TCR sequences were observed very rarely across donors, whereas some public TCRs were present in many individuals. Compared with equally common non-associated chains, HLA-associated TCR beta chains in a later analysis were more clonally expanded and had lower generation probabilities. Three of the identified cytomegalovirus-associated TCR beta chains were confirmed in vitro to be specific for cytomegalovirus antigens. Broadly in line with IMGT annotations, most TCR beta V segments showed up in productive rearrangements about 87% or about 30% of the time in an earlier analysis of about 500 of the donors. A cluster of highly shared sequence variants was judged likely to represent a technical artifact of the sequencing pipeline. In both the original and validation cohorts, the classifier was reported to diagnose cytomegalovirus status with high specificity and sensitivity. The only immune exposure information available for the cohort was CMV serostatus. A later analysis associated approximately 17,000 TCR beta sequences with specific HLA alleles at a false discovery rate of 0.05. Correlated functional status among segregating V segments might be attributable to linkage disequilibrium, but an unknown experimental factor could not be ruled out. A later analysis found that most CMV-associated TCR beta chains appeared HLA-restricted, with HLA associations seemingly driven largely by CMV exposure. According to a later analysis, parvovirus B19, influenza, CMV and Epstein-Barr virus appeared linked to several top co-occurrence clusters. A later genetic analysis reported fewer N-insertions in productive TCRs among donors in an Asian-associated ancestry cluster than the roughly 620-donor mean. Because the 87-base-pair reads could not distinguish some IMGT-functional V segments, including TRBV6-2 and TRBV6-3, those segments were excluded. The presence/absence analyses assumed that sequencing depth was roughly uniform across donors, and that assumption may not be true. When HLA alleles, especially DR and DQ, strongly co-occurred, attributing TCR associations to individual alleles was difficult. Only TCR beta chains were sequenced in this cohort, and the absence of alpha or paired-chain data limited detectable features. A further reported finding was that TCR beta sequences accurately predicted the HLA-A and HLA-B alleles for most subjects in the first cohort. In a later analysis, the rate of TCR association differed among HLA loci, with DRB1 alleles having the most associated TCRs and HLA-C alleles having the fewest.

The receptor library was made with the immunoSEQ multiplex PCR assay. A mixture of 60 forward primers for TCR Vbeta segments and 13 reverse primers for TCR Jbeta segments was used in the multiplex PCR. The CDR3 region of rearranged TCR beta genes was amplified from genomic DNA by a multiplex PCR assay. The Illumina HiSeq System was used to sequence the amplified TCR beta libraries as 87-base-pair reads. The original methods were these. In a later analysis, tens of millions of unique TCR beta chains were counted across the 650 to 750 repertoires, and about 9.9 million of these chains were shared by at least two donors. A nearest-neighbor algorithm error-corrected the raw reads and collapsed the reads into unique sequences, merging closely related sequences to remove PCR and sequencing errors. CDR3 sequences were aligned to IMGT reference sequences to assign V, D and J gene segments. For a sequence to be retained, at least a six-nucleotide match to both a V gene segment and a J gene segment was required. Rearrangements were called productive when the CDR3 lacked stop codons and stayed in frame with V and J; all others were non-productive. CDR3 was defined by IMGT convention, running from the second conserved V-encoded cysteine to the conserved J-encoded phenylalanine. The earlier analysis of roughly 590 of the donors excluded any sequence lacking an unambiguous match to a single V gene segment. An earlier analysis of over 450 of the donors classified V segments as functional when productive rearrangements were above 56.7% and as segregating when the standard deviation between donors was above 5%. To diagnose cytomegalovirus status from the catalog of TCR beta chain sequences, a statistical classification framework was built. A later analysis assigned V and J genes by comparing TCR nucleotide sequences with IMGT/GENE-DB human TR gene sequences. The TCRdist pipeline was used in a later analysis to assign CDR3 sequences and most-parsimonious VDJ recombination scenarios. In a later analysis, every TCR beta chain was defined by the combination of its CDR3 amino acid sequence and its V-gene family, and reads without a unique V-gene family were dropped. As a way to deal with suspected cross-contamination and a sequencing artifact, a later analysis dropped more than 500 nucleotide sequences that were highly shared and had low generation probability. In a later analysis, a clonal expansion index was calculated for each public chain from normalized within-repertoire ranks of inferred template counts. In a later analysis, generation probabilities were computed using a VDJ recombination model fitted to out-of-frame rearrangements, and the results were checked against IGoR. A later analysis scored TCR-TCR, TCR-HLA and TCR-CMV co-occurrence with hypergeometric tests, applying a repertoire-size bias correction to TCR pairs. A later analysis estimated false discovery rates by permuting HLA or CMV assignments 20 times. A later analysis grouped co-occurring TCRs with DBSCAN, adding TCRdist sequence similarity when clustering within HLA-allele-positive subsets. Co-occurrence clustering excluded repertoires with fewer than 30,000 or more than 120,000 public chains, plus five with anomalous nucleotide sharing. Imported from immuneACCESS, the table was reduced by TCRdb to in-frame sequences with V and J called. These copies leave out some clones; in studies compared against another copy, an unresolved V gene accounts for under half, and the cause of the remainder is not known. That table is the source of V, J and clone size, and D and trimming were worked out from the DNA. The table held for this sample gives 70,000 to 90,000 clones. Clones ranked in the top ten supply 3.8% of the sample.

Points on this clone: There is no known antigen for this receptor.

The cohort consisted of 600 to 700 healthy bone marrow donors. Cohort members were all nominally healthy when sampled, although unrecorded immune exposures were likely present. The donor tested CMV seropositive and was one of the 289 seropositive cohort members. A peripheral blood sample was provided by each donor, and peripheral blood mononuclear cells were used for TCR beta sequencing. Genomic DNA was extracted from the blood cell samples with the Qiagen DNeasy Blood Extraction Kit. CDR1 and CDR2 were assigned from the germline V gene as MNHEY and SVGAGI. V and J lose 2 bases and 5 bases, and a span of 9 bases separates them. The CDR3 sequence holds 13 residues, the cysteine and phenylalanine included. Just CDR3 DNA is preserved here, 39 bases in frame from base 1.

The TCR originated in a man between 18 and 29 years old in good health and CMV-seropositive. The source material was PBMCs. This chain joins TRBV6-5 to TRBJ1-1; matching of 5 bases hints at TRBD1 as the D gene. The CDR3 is CASSYLDRTEAFF. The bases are TGTGCCAGCAGTTACCTAGACAGAACTGAAGCTTTCTTT.